This T cell receptor (beta chain) derives from a study of blood T cell repertoires in COVID-19. Study details: Samples taken during acute and convalescent COVID-19 were collected in the United States, Italy and Spain.

With 2 bases removed from V and 7 bases from J, the gap between germline ends came to 8 bases. The CDR3 contains 12 residues. Per the germline V gene, CDR1 is SGHRS and CDR2 is YFSETQ. The assay was immunoSEQ multiplex PCR, and TCRdb's table has in-frame clones only and misses some. The sample shows approximately 150,000 clones, 65% to 80% of them seen only once. Source material: peripheral blood. This TCR was sampled from a man aged 60 to 75 with acute or convalescent COVID-19. The J gene is TRBJ2-3, the V gene TRBV5-1; D unclear. The CDR3 region is CASSFQFHTQYF. The CDR3 DNA reads TGCGCCAGCAGCTTCCAGTTCCATACGCAGTATTTT.